This TCR beta chain was recovered during a study of cytomegalovirus exposure and HLA in healthy donors. Study outcomes and limitations: A later analysis showed HLA-associated TCR beta chains outstripping equally common others in clonal expansion.

Comments on this clone: What it binds is unknown.

The CDR3 sequence is 10 residues long. The germline V gene encodes CDR1 DFQATT and CDR2 SNEGSKA (reference sequence). The germline V and J ends were trimmed by 6 bases and 7 bases, with 9 bases remaining between them. PCR employed 60 Vbeta and 13 Jbeta primers. Profiled with immunoSEQ multiplex PCR; TCRdb holds only in-frame clones, not every one. The sample has some 200,000 clones, approximately 81% seen once. The chain has TRBV20-1 and TRBJ1-1; tentative D call: TRBD1 (5 bases). Material: PBMCs. This clonotype was obtained from a man aged 45-60 years in good health and CMV-seronegative. CDR3 DNA: TGCAGTGCCCGGGGGATTGAAGCTTTCTTT. Translation gives CSARGIEAFF.